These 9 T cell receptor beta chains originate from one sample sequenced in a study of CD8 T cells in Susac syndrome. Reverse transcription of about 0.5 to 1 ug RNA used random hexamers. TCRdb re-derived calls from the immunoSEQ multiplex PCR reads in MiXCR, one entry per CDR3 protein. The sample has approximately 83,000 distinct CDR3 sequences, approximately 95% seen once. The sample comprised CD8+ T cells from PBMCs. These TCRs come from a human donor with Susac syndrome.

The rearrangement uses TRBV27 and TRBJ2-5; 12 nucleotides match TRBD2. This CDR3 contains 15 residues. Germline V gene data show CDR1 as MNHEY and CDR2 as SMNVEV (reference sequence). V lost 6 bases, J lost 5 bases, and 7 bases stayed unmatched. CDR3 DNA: TGTGCCAGCAGGGCCGGGACTAGCGGGCGGGAGACCCAGTACTTC. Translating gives CASRAGTSGRETQYF.

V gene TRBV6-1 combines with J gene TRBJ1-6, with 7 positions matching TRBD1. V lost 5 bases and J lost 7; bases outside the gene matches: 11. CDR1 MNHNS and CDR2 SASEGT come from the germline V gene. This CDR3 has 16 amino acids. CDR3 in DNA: TGTGCCAGCAGTCCGAATTACAGGGGATCAAATTCACCCCTCCACTTT. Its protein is CASSPNYRGSNSPLHF.

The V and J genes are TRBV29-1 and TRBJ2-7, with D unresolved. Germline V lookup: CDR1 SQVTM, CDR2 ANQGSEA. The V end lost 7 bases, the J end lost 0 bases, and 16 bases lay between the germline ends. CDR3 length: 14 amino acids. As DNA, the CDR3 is TGCAGCGCCCGAACCGCATTTTTCTCCTACGAGCAGTACTTC. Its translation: CSARTAFFSYEQYF.

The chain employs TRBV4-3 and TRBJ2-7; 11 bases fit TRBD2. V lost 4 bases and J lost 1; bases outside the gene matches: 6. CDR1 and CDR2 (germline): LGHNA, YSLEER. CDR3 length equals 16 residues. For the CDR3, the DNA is TGCGCCAGCAGCCCTACTAGCGGGAGTGTATCCTACGAGCAGTACTTC. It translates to CASSPTSGSVSYEQYF.

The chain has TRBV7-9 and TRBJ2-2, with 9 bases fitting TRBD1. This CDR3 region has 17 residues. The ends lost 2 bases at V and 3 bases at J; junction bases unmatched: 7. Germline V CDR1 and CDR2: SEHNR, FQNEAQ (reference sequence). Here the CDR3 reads CASSLSTGGYDTGELFF. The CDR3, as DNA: TGTGCCAGCAGCTTAAGTACAGGGGGCTACGACACCGGGGAGCTGTTTTTT.

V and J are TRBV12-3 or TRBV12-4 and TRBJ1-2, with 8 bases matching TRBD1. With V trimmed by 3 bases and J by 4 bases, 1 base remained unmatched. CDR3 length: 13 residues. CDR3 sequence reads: CASSLGTGYGYTF. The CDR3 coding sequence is TGTGCCAGCAGTTTGGGGACAGGCTATGGCTACACCTTC.

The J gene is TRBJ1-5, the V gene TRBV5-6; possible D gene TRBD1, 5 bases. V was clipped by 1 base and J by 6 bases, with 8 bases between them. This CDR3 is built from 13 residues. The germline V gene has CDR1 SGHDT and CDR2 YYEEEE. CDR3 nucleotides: TGTGCCAGCAGCTTGCAGGGCGGTCAGCCCCAGCATTTT. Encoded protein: CASSLQGGQPQHF.

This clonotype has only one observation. CDR3 residues: CASSQVMEGTSYNEQFF. The CDR3 DNA reads as TGTGCCAGCAGCCAAGTGATGGAGGGAACCTCCTACAATGAGCAGTTCTTC. V usage is TRBV4-2 and J usage is TRBJ2-1; possible D gene TRBD2, 6 bases. The length of the CDR3 is 17 residues. Germline lookup yields CDR1 LGHNA and CDR2 YNFKEQ. Trimming removed 1 base from V and 0 bases from J, with 13 bases in between.

The DNA for the CDR3 is TGTGCCAGCAGCTTCGCCGGCACCGGGGAGCTGTTTTTT. It codes for CASSFAGTGELFF. The chain is built from TRBV7-2 and TRBJ2-2; D call uncertain. This CDR3 has 13 residues. Germline CDR1 SGHTA, CDR2 FQGNSA. V was clipped by 3 bases and J by 4 bases, with 6 bases between them.